The TCR beta chain described here comes from a study of cytomegalovirus exposure and HLA in healthy donors. Concerning this clone itself: Its target is not known.

Study findings and constraints: Donors were assumed by presence/absence analyses to have roughly uniform sequencing depth. In a later analysis, parvovirus B19, influenza, CMV and Epstein-Barr virus appeared linked to several top co-occurrence clusters.

V lost 1 base to trimming and J lost 5 bases; unmatched junction nucleotides: 8. Germline V gene data show CDR1 as LGHNA and CDR2 as YSLEER. This CDR3 is 15 amino acids long. 13 Jbeta primers and 60 Vbeta primers were used for the PCR. Using immunoSEQ multiplex PCR, the repertoire was profiled, and TCRdb retains in-frame clones only, with some absent. The table shows more than 140,000 clones, with about three quarters occurring only once. J is TRBJ2-7 and V is TRBV4-3; 7 bases agree with TRBD2. Sequencing was performed on PBMCs. The source is a male donor in good health and CMV-seronegative. The CDR3 loop reads CASSQVGGRANEQYF. The CDR3 coding sequence is TGCGCCAGCAGCCAAGTTGGGGGGAGGGCCAACGAGCAGTACTTC.